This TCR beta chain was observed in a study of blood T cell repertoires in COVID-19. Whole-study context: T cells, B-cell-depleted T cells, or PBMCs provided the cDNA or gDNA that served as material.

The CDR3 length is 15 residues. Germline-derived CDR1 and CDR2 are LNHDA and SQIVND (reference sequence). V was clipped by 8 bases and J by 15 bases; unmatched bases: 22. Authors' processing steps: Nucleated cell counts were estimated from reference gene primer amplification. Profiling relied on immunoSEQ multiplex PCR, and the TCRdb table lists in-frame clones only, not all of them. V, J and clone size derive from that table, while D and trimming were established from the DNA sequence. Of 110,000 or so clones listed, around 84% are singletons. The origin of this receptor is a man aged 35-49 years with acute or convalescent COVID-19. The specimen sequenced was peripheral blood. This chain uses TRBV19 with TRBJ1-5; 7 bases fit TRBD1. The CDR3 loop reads CASAWTLWEDRSLHF. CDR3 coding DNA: TGTGCCAGTGCTTGGACGCTTTGGGAGGACAGGTCGCTGCATTTT.